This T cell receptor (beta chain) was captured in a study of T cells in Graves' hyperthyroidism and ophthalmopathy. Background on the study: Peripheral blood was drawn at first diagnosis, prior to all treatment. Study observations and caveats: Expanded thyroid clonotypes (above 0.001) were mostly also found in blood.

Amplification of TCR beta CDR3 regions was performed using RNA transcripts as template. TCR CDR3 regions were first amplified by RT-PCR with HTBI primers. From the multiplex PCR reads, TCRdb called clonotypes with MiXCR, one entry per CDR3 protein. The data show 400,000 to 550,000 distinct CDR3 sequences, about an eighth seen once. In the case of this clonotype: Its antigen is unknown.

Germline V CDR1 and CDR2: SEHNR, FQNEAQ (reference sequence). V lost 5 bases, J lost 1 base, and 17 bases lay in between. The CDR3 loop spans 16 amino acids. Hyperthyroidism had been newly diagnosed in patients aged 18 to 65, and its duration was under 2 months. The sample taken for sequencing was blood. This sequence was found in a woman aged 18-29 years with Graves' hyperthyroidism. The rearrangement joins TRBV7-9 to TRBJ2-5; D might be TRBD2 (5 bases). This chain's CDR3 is CASSPGGGLSQETQYF. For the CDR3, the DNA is TGTGCCAGCAGCCCAGGTGGCGGGCTGTCCCAAGAGACCCAGTACTTC. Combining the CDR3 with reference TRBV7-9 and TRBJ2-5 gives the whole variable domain DTGVSQNPRHKITKRGQNVTFRCDPISEHNRLYWYRQTLGQGPEFLTYFQNEAQLEKSRLLSDRFSAERPKGSFSTLEIQRTEQGDSAMYLCASSPGGGLSQETQYFGPGTRLLVL.